This T cell receptor beta chain was documented in a study of CD8+ T cells in alopecia areata. The overall study: Those treated were given oral tofacitinib at 5 to 10 mg twice daily.

General study results and limits: Lesional scalp displayed greater clonality than normal scalp, most notably in alopecia totalis/universalis.

The researchers isolated CD4+ and CD8+ T cells from PBMCs by sorting. With V trimmed by 2 bases and J by 7 bases, 7 bases remained unmatched. This CDR3 is built from 14 residues. From germline, CDR1 is SGHNT and CDR2 YYREEE (reference sequence). On this clone itself: Its target is not known.

The authors extracted RNA and reverse transcribed it into cDNA as the sequencing template. The assay was immunoSEQ multiplex PCR, and TCRdb's table has in-frame clones only and misses some. The sample carries under 250,000 clones, approximately 52% recorded once. J is TRBJ2-3 and V is TRBV5-4; TRBD2 matches 7 bases. The sequence was collected from a human donor with alopecia areata. This specimen consisted of CD4+ T cells sorted from blood, obtained at week 0. CDR3 region: CASSFQTGGNTQYF. CDR3 nucleotides: TGTGCCAGCAGCTTCCAGACGGGAGGAAATACGCAGTATTTT.